The 22 T cell receptor beta chains below were found in one sample sequenced in a study of blood T cells in healthy people across ages. Through a sample-barcoded 5' primer and a J-beta primer mix, a second PCR was run for 7 to 11 cycles. TCRdb called the 5' RACE reads again in MiXCR, with one record for every CDR3 protein. The sample records 1.5 million or so distinct CDR3 sequences, 42% being singletons. The sample was blood. The receptors were sampled from a woman in her late teens or twenties in good health.

There are a few counts of this clonotype. The J gene is TRBJ1-4, the V gene TRBV28, with 10 bases that match TRBD1. The CDR3 runs 15 residues. The germline V gene has CDR1 MDHEN and CDR2 SYDVKM. V lost 4 bases, J lost 10 bases, and 9 bases stayed unmatched. The CDR3 nucleotides are TGTGCCAGCAGTTCCTCCGGGACAGGGGAGGGAAAACTGTTTTTT. This codes for CASSSSGTGEGKLFF.

The V gene is TRBV2, the J gene TRBJ2-2, with a tentative D call TRBD1 (6 bases). Trimming removed 2 bases from V and 1 base from J, with 8 bases in between. Germline V gene data show CDR1 as SNHLY and CDR2 as FYNNEI. The CDR3 totals 15 residues. The CDR3 loop is CASSESTGNTGELFF. The CDR3 DNA reads as TGTGCCAGCAGTGAATCGACAGGGAACACCGGGGAGCTGTTTTTT.

CDR3 loop: CASSVGHTGAYEQYF. CDR3 nucleotide sequence: TGTGCCAGCAGTGTAGGACACACTGGGGCCTACGAGCAGTACTTC. The chain uses TRBV6-1 and TRBJ2-7; D is possibly TRBD1 (5 bases). Trimming left V 4 bases short and J 2 bases short, with 15 bases between. The CDR3 totals 15 residues. From germline, CDR1 is MNHNS and CDR2 SASEGT.

This clonotype appeared a few times. The V and J genes are TRBV27 and TRBJ2-1, with TRBD2 matching over 12 bases. Per germline, CDR1 MNHEY and CDR2 SMNVEV (reference sequence). The CDR3 has 17 residues. J was trimmed by 8 bases and V by 1 base; bases with no gene match: 9. CDR3 DNA sequence: TGTGCCAGCAGTTTATTGGGTCTAGCGGGAGGGCCCCATGAGCAGTTCTTC. It encodes CASSLLGLAGGPHEQFF.

About this clonotype itself: One end of the junction does not line up with germline, which may come from a read error. The rearrangement uses TRBV14 and TRBJ1-2; D remains unclear. The CDR3 totals 13 residues. Germline V gene sequence: CDR1 SGHDN, CDR2 FVKESK. The CDR3 nucleotides are TGTGCCAGCAGCCTCAGCGGCCACTATGACTACACCTTC. It yields the protein CASSLSGHYDYTF.

The rearrangement links TRBV6-5 to TRBJ2-7; D is undetermined. The CDR3 sequence is 15 residues long. Germline CDR1 is MNHEY and CDR2 is SVGAGI. Between the trimmed V and J ends, which lost 6 bases and 1 base, there was a span of 16 bases. The CDR3 coding sequence is TGTGCCAGCAGATTAGTTCCCCGTGGTTCCTACGAGCAGTACTTC. Residues: CASRLVPRGSYEQYF.

The chain is built from TRBV20-1 and TRBJ2-5; TRBD2 agrees at 7 bases. Trimming removed 1 base from V and 11 bases from J; junction bases left unmatched: 13. This CDR3 comprises 14 residues. The germline gives CDR1 DFQATT, CDR2 SNEGSKA (reference sequence). This CDR3 reads CSARGAGDVLKQYF. For the CDR3, the DNA is TGCAGTGCTAGAGGGGCGGGGGACGTCTTGAAGCAGTACTTC.

This clonotype came up many times. The chain recombines TRBV5-1 with TRBJ2-7; 9 bases are shared with TRBD1. V shed 4 bases, J shed 3 bases, and the junction held 5 bases outside the gene matches. The CDR3 contains 14 residues. Germline assignment: CDR1 SGHRS and CDR2 YFSETQ. The CDR3 DNA sequence: TGCGCCAGCAGCCATCCGGGACAGGGCTACGAGCAGTACTTC. This gives the protein CASSHPGQGYEQYF.

V and J are TRBV12-3 or TRBV12-4 and TRBJ2-7; 8 positions match TRBD2. Trimming took 3 bases from V and 7 from J; bases not matched to a gene: 8. This CDR3 contains 14 residues. CDR3 loop: CASSFNSGGGEQYF. CDR3 sequence (DNA): TGTGCCAGCAGTTTTAACTCCGGGGGGGGAGAGCAGTACTTC.

The chain couples TRBV5-1 to TRBJ2-7; maybe TRBD2 (6 bases). V gave up 0 bases and J gave up 7 bases, with 11 bases separating them. Germline V gene lookup returns CDR1 SGHRS and CDR2 YFSETQ. The CDR3 has 13 amino acids. The CDR3 nucleotides read TGCGCCAGCAGCTTGGCCGGGGAGGAAGAGCAGTACTTC. This codes for CASSLAGEEEQYF.

This chain uses TRBV28 with TRBJ2-7; 15 bases are a match to TRBD2. The J segment lost 2 bases and the V segment lost 5 bases, leaving 7 bases of the junction unmatched. Germline V gene sequence: CDR1 MDHEN, CDR2 SYDVKM. CDR3 length: 17 residues. CDR3: CASSPGTSGGRAYEQYF. The DNA for the CDR3 is TGTGCCAGCAGTCCCGGGACTAGCGGGGGGCGCGCCTACGAGCAGTACTTC.

This chain links TRBV12-3 or TRBV12-4 with TRBJ2-4; TRBD2 agrees at 9 bases. CDR3 length: 16 residues. V lost 5 bases, J lost 0 bases, and 5 bases stayed unmatched. The CDR3 sequence: CASSPLREGAKNIQYF. The CDR3 DNA sequence: TGTGCCAGCAGTCCTTTGCGGGAGGGAGCCAAAAACATTCAGTACTTC.

In its sample, this clonotype was seen once. The chain employs TRBV10-3 and TRBJ1-1; tentative D call: TRBD1 (5 bases). CDR1 is ENHRY, CDR2 SYGVKD, per germline. The CDR3 extends over 13 amino acids. V was cut by 9 bases and J by 1 base, with 12 bases left in between. The CDR3 region is CAIRRGPNTEAFF. CDR3 coding DNA: TGTGCCATTCGACGGGGACCGAACACTGAAGCTTTCTTT.

The chain couples TRBV10-3 to TRBJ2-7, with D perhaps matching TRBD2 (6 bases). Germline values: CDR1 ENHRY, CDR2 SYGVKD. The CDR3 contains 13 residues. V lost 6 bases, J lost 0 bases, and 9 bases lay in between. CDR3 sequence: CAIRDGSSYEQYF. The CDR3 region has the DNA TGTGCCATCAGGGACGGGAGCTCCTACGAGCAGTACTTC.

The chain is built from TRBV15 and TRBJ2-1; 9 bases agree with TRBD2. Trimming cost V 5 bases and J 8 bases; bases outside gene matches: 13. Germline V gene data show CDR1 as LNHNV and CDR2 as YYDKDF (reference sequence). This CDR3 is built from 16 residues. The CDR3 DNA reads as TGTGCCACCAGCCCCCGGCGAGCGGGGGGTTCCCATGAGCAGTTCTTC. Translated: CATSPRRAGGSHEQFF. Using reference TRBV15 and TRBJ2-1 for the parts outside the CDR3, the full variable domain is DAMVIQNPRYQVTQFGKPVTLSCSQTLNHNVMYWYQQKSSQAPKLLFHYYDKDFNNEADTPDNFQSRRPNTSFCFLDIRSPGLGDTAMYLCATSPRRAGGSHEQFFGPGTRLTVL.

As to this clonotype: This may arise from a read error, as a much more abundant clone is one base away. V and J are TRBV20-1 and TRBJ2-1; D is possibly TRBD1 (6 bases). Germline loops: CDR1 DFQATT, CDR2 SNEGSKA (reference sequence). The CDR3 spans 13 residues. The V end was cut by 1 base, the J end by 10 bases, with 14 bases between. Here the CDR3 DNA reads TGCAGTGCTAGAGCAGGGGAGCCCTACGAGCAGTTCTTC. Residues: CSARAGEPYEQFF.

This clonotype has only a few counts. The chain employs TRBV4-1 and TRBJ2-7; D is possibly TRBD1 (5 bases). CDR3 size: 15 residues. Germline CDR1 MGHRA, CDR2 YSYEKL. V lost 3 bases and J 3 bases, leaving 15 bases between the germline ends. CDR3 in DNA: TGCGCCAGCAGCCAGACCCTGCCCAGGGTCTACGAGCAGTACTTC. Its translation is CASSQTLPRVYEQYF.

This clonotype occurred a few times. The chain combines TRBV29-1 with TRBJ1-2; D gene unclear. The CDR3 runs 11 residues. CDR1 and CDR2 (germline): SQVTM, ANQGSEA. With 3 bases removed from V and 8 bases from J, the gap between germline ends came to 10 bases. In DNA form, the CDR3 reads TGCAGCGTTGAGGCCTACAGAGGCTACACCTTC. This sequence encodes CSVEAYRGYTF.

The gene calls are TRBV10-3 and TRBJ2-1; weak D call: TRBD1 (6 bases). The CDR3 is 12 amino acids. Germline V gives CDR1 ENHRY, CDR2 SYGVKD. Deletions cut 6 bases from V and 7 bases from J, with 10 bases between. CDR3 loop: CAIRDTGNEQFF. CDR3 bases: TGTGCCATCAGAGATACAGGGAATGAGCAGTTCTTC.

V gene TRBV4-1 combines with J gene TRBJ1-1, with D maybe TRBD1 (6 bases). The ends were cut back, 0 bases at V and 3 bases at J, with 14 bases in the middle. Germline loops: CDR1 MGHRA, CDR2 YSYEKL. The CDR3 covers 16 residues. CDR3 residues: CASSQDRNRADTEAFF. DNA of the CDR3: TGCGCCAGCAGCCAAGATCGGAACAGGGCCGACACTGAAGCTTTCTTT.

CDR3 nucleotide sequence: TGTGCCACCCTGATTCTGGGCCATGGCTACACCTTC. Its protein is CATLILGHGYTF. The chain carries TRBV2 and TRBJ1-2, with no clear D. CDR3 size: 12 residues. Germline V gene sequence: CDR1 SNHLY, CDR2 FYNNEI. V dropped 10 bases and J dropped 6 bases, with 15 bases sitting between them.

V is TRBV3-1 and J is TRBJ2-4; D perhaps matches TRBD1 (6 bases). Germline CDR1 and CDR2: LGHDT and YNNKEL (reference sequence). Deletions cut 4 bases from V and 10 bases from J, with 17 bases between. This CDR3 spans 14 amino acids. The CDR3 here is CASSPGTFRGIQYF. The CDR3 DNA follows: TGTGCCAGCAGCCCGGGGACCTTTAGGGGGATTCAGTACTTC. Full variable domain (outside the CDR3, taken from reference TRBV3-1 and TRBJ2-4): DTAVSQTPKYLVTQMGNDKSIKCEQNLGHDTMYWYKQDSKKFLKIMFSYNNKELIINETVPNRFSPKSPDKAHLNLHINSLELGDSAVYFCASSPGTFRGIQYFGAGTRLSVL.